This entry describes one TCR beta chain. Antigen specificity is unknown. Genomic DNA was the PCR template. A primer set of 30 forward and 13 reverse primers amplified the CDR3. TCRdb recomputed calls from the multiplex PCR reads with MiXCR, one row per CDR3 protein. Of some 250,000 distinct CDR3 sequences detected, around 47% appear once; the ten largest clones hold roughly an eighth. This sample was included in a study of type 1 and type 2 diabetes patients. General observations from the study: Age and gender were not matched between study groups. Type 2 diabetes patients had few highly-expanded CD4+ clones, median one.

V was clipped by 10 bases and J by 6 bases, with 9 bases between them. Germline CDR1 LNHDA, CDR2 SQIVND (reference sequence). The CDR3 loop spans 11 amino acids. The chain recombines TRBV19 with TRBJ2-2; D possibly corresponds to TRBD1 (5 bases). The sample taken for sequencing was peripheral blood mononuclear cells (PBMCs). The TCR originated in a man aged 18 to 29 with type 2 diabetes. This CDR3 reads CATQQAGELFF. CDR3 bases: TGTGCCACTCAACAGGCCGGGGAGCTGTTTTTT.